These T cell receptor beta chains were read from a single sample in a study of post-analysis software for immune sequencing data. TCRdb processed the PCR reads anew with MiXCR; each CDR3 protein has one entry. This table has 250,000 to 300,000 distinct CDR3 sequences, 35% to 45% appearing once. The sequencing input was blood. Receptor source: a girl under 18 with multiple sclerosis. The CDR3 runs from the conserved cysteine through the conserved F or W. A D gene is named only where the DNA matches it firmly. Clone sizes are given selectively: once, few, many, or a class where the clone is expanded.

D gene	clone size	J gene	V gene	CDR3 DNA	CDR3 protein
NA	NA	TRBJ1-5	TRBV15	TGTGCCACCAGCAGAGAGGGTACAGCGAATCAGCCCCAGCATTTT	CATSREGTANQPQHF
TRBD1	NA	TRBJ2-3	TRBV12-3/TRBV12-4	TGTGCCAGCAGTTTGGAAGACAGGGGCACAGATGTGCAGTATTTT	CASSLEDRGTDVQYF
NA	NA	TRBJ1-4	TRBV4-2	TGTGCCAGCAGCCAAGAGCCCTCAACTAATAAAAAACGGTTTTTT	CASSQEPSTNKKRFF
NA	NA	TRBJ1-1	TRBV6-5	TGTGCCAGCAGTCTGACAGTGTACACTGAAGCTTTCTTT	CASSLTVYTEAFF
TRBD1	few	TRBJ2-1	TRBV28	TGTGCCAGCAGTTTACGGACAGGGAGGTACAATGAGCAGTTCTTC	CASSLRTGRYNEQFF
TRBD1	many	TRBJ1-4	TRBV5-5	TGTGCCAGCAGTCTTGACAGGGGCCGTAATGAAAAACTGTTTTTT	CASSLDRGRNEKLFF
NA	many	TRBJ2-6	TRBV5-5	TGTGCCAGCAGCTTGGCTGGGGCCAACGTCCTGACTTTC	CASSLAGANVLTF
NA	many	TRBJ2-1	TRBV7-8	TGTGCCAGCAGAATTGGTTCTTGGGCAGACAATGAGCAGTTCTTC	CASRIGSWADNEQFF
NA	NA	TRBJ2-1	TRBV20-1	TGCAGTGCTAGTACCGGCAATGAGCAGTTCTTC	CSASTGNEQFF
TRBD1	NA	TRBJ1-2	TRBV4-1	TGCGCCAGCAGCCAAGAAGGGACAGGGCTTGGCTACACCTTC	CASSQEGTGLGYTF
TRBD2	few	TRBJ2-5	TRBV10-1	TGCGCCAGCAGTGAGTACTTAATCGCGGGGGACCCTCAAGAGACCCAGTACTTC	CASSEYLIAGDPQETQYF
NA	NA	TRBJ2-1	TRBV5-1	TGCGCCAGCAGCTTGTGGCAGGGTGGATCCTACAATGAGCAGTTCTTC	CASSLWQGGSYNEQFF
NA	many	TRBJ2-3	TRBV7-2	TGTGCCAGCAGCTTATCCCCAGTTAACACAGATACGCAGTATTTT	CASSLSPVNTDTQYF
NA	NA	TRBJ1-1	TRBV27	TGTGCCAGCAGTTTACGGGGGAAAGCTTTCTTT	CASSLRGKAFF
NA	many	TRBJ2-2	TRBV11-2	TGTGCCAGCAGCTTAGGCCGGACCAACACCGGGGAGCTGTTTTTT	CASSLGRTNTGELFF
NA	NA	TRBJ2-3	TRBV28	TGTGCCAGCAGAGACAGGGGAGGGGCAGATACGCAGTATTTT	CASRDRGGADTQYF
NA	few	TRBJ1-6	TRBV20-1	TGCAGTGCTAACGGCAGGGGAGATTCACCCCTCCACTTT	CSANGRGDSPLHF
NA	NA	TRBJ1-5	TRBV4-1	TGCGCCAGCAGCCAAGCGGAGAATAGCAATCAGCCCCAGCATTTT	CASSQAENSNQPQHF
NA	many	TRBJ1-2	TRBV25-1	TGTGCCAGCAGTGCGAGCTATGGCTACACCTTC	CASSASYGYTF
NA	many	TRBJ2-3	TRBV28	TGTGCCAGCAGTCTGAATGGGACACCGGGCACAGATACGCAGTATTTT	CASSLNGTPGTDTQYF
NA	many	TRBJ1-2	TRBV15	TGTGCCACCAGCAGAGATCGGGGCAGGGCGTCTTTTGGCTACACCTTC	CATSRDRGRASFGYTF
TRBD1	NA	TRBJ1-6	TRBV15	TGTGCCACCAGCAGAGAAGGGACAGGGGATTCACCCCTCCACTTT	CATSREGTGDSPLHF
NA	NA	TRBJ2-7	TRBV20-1	TGCAGTGCTAGAGATTCCTCCAGTAGTGGCGACGAGCAGTACTTC	CSARDSSSSGDEQYF
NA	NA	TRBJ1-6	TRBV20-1	TGCAGTGCTAGTCCGACCAGGAGCTCCTATAATTCACCCCCCCACTTT	CSASPTRSSYNSPPHF
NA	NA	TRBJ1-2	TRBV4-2	TGTGCCAGCAGCCAAGGGGCATATAGTGGCTATGGCTACACCTTC	CASSQGAYSGYGYTF
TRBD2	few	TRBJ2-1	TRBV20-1	TGCAGTGCTAGTATTAGCGGGGATGGAAATGAGCAGTTCTTC	CSASISGDGNEQFF
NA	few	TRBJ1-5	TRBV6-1	TGTGCCGGCAGTCCCTGGGGTTGGCAGGCTAATCAGCCCCAGCATTTT	CAGSPWGWQANQPQHF
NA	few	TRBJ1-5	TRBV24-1	TGTGCCACCAGTGTGGGAGGAGGGGGGAATCAGCCCCAGCATTTT	CATSVGGGGNQPQHF
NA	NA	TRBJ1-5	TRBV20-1	TGCAGTGCAGGCCGTAGTGATCAGCCCCAGCATTTT	CSAGRSDQPQHF
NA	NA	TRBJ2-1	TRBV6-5	TGTGCCAGCAGTTACGGACAGAGAAACTCCTACAATGAGCAGTTCTTC	CASSYGQRNSYNEQFF
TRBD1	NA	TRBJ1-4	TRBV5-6	TGTGCCAGCAGCGGACAGGGGGCGGATGAAAAACGGTTTTTT	CASSGQGADEKRFF
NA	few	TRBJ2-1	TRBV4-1	TGCGCCAGCAGCCAATTCTTCGGGGGAGGCAATGAGCAGTTCTTC	CASSQFFGGGNEQFF
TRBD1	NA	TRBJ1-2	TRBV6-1	TGTGCCAGCAGAGACCTTGGGACAGGGGGCAAGTTACTCTATGGCTACACCTTC	CASRDLGTGGKLLYGYTF
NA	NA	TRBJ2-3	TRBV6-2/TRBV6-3	TGTGCCAGCAGCGCCCGGGACGAGGTAGATACGCAGTATTTT	CASSARDEVDTQYF
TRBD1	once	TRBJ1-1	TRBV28	TGTGCCAGCAGTACCACAGGGGGCTTCACTGAAGCTTTCTTT	CASSTTGGFTEAFF
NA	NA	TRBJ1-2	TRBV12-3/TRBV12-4	TGTACCAGCAGCCCGACCCAAGTCGAGGGGCACTACACCTTC	CTSSPTQVEGHYTF
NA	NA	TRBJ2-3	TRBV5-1	TGCGCCAGCAGCTTGGTAGAGGGGGCAGATACGCAGTATTTT	CASSLVEGADTQYF
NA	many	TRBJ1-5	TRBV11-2	TGTGCCAGCAGCCGGACAGTCAATCAGCCCCAGCATTTT	CASSRTVNQPQHF
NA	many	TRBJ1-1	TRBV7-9	TGTGCCAGCAGCTTAGCGCCAGGGGAAGCTTTCTTT	CASSLAPGEAFF
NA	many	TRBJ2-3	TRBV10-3	TGTGCCATCAGTAAGACAGGGACTAGCACAGATACGCAGTATTTT	CAISKTGTSTDTQYF
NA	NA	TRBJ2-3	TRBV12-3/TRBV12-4	TGTGCCAGCAGTCCAGCCCCGGGACAAGGGAGGACAGATACGCAGTATTTT	CASSPAPGQGRTDTQYF
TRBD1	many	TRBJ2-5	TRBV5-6	TGTGCCAGCAGCAAGGACAGGGGGACTGGGACCCAGTACTTC	CASSKDRGTGTQYF
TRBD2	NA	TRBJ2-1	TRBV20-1	TGCAGTGCTAGAGAGGCTAGCGGGGGGGACTACAATGAGCAGTTCTTC	CSAREASGGDYNEQFF
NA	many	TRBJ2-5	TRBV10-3	TGTGCCACCTACGCCGGGACGGCCCAAGAGACCCAGTACTTC	CATYAGTAQETQYF
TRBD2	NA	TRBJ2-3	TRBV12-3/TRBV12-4	TGTGCCAGCCATAGCGGGGGGGCCACAGATACGCAGTATTTT	CASHSGGATDTQYF
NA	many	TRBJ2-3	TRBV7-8	TGTGCCAGCAGCTTAGTCGGGGCCGCAGATACGCAGTATTTT	CASSLVGAADTQYF
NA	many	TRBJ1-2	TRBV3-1	TGTGCCAGCAGCCAAGAAGGGCACCTTAACTATGGCTACACCTTC	CASSQEGHLNYGYTF
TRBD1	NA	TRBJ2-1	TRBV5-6	TGTGCCAGCAACTCCCGGGGAACAGGGGCGGTCAACAATGAGCAGTTCTTC	CASNSRGTGAVNNEQFF